Listed below are T cell receptor beta chains from one sample, sequenced in a study of blood T cells in healthy people across ages. In TCRdb, the 5' RACE reads were re-called with MiXCR into one record per CDR3 protein. In the table there are approximately 800,000 distinct CDR3 sequences, roughly 40% of which are singletons. Sequenced: blood. These receptors were taken from a man aged 18 to 29 in good health. The CDR3 runs from the conserved cysteine through the conserved F or W. The order of the fields is CDR3 DNA, CDR3 protein, J gene, clone size, V gene, D gene. D genes are given only for firm matches. For some rows the clone size is stated as once, few or many, or as a class when expanded; others skip it.

TGCAGCGTTGCAGGAGACGTAATACAAGAGACCCAGTACTTC CSVAGDVIQETQYF TRBJ2-5 - TRBV29-1 -
TGTGCCGGCAGTCCCAACACCAACACTGAAGCTTTCTTT CAGSPNTNTEAFF TRBJ1-1 - TRBV6-2/TRBV6-3 -
TGCGCCAGCAGCCAAGACCGGGACAGGGGGGACTACACCTTC CASSQDRDRGDYTF TRBJ1-2 - TRBV4-3 TRBD1
TGCAGTGCCTTCCCCGGGACTAGCGGGGGGAATGAGCAGTACTTC CSAFPGTSGGNEQYF TRBJ2-5 - TRBV20-1 TRBD2
TGTGCCAGCAGTTACTCGGGGTTGGCAGATACGCAGTATTTT CASSYSGLADTQYF TRBJ2-3 - TRBV6-2/TRBV6-3 -
TGTGCCAGCAGCCTATCCCAGGGGGCCACTGAAGCTTTCTTT CASSLSQGATEAFF TRBJ1-1 - TRBV9 TRBD1
TGTGCCAGCAGTAACCCTGGAACTGAAGCTTTCTTT CASSNPGTEAFF TRBJ1-1 - TRBV12-3/TRBV12-4 -
TGTGCCACCCGGGACGGGAAGCAGGCAGATACGCAGTATTTT CATRDGKQADTQYF TRBJ2-3 few TRBV10-3 -
TGTGCCAGCAGTGAATCTAGCGGGACCTACAATGAGCAGTTCTTC CASSESSGTYNEQFF TRBJ2-1 - TRBV2 TRBD2
TGTGCCAGCAGCCCAGACGCGGGGGGCAATGAGCAGTTCTTC CASSPDAGGNEQFF TRBJ2-1 many TRBV12-3/TRBV12-4 TRBD2
TGTGCCATCAGACCAGAGCCGACAGGGGTGAACACTGAAGCTTTCTTT CAIRPEPTGVNTEAFF TRBJ1-1 many TRBV10-3 TRBD1
TGCGCCAGCAGCCAAGACCTGAACACTGAAGCTTTCTTT CASSQDLNTEAFF TRBJ1-1 many TRBV4-3 -